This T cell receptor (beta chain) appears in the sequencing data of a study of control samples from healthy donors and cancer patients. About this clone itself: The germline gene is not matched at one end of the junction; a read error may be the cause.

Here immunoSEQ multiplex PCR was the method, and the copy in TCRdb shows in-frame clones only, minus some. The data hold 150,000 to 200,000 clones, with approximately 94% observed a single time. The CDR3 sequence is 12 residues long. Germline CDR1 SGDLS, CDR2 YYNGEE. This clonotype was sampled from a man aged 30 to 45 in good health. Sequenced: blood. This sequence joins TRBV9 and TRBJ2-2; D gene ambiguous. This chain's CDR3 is CASSVGLINGIF. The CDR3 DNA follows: TGTGCCAGCAGCGTAGGCCTTATAAATGGGATTTTT.